Following are 13 T cell receptor beta chains from one sample sequenced in a study of T-cell memory formation after mild COVID-19. TCRdb reprocessed the 5' RACE reads via MiXCR and lists one record per CDR3 protein. The profile covers 580,000 or so distinct CDR3 sequences, with about 18% appearing a single time and just over 8% taken by the ten largest. Sequencing was done on a sample of PBMCs or a T cell subset sorted from them (not recorded which). These receptors originate from an adult woman who had mild COVID-19 (a few samples of this study predate the infection). Cell type and time point are not known.

This chain uses TRBV7-8 with TRBJ1-1; D might be TRBD1 (6 bases). CDR1 SGHVS and CDR2 FQNEAQ come from the germline V gene. The CDR3 totals 16 residues. The V gene lost 0 bases and the J gene lost 7 bases, with 18 bases spanning the gap. CDR3 sequence (DNA): TGTGCCAGCAGCTTAGCCAAAGGGGGGTCTAATAGTGAAGCTTTCTTT. Translation gives CASSLAKGGSNSEAFF. The entire variable domain, with the rest obtained from reference TRBV7-8 and TRBJ1-1, is as follows: GAGVSQSPRYKVAKRGQDVALRCDPISGHVSLFWYQQALGQGPEFLTYFQNEAQLDKSGLPSDRFFAERPEGSVSTLKIQRTQQEDSAVYLCASSLAKGGSNSEAFFGQGTRLTVV.

This chain joins TRBV20-1 and TRBJ2-1, with TRBD2 matching 8 bases. The CDR3 spans 14 residues. Trimming removed 1 base from V and 8 bases from J; junction bases left unmatched: 7. CDR1 DFQATT and CDR2 SNEGSKA come from the germline V gene (reference sequence). CDR3 nucleotide sequence: TGCAGTGCTAGAGGTGGCGGGGGGCACTATGAGCAGTTCTTC. Translating gives CSARGGGGHYEQFF.

This chain uses TRBV6-5 with TRBJ2-1; 12 bases are shared with TRBD2. V shed 5 bases and J 8 bases; nucleotides not matched to a gene: 4. Germline V gene data show CDR1 as MNHEY and CDR2 as SVGAGI. This CDR3 has 14 amino acids. The chain's CDR3 is CASSGLAGFYEQFF. CDR3 in DNA: TGTGCCAGCAGTGGACTAGCGGGATTCTATGAGCAGTTCTTC.

This clonotype turned up a few times. The J gene is TRBJ2-7, the V gene TRBV6-2 or TRBV6-3; 9 bases line up with TRBD1. The CDR3 totals 15 residues. Germline CDR1 is MNHEY and CDR2 is SVGEGT. The ends lost 7 bases at V and 2 bases at J; junction bases unmatched: 9. In DNA, the CDR3 is TGTGCCAGCACCCTCGGGACAGGGTTTACCTACGAGCAGTACTTC. Amino acid sequence: CASTLGTGFTYEQYF.

The chain carries TRBV25-1 and TRBJ1-6, with TRBD1 matching 8 bases. Looked up from germline, CDR1 is MGHDK and CDR2 is SYGVNS. With V trimmed by 11 bases and J by 8 bases, 5 bases remained unmatched. The CDR3 loop spans 12 amino acids. CDR3 loop: CAAGTGYSPLHF. The CDR3 DNA sequence: TGTGCCGCAGGGACAGGATATTCACCCCTCCACTTT.

Only a few counts were recorded for this clonotype. V is TRBV12-3 or TRBV12-4 and J is TRBJ1-1; no reliable D call. The CDR3 covers 16 residues. Trimming removed 7 bases at V and 0 bases at J, with 18 bases between. CDR3 loop: CASTMIGPGVNTEAFF. Written as DNA, the CDR3 is TGTGCCAGCACCATGATTGGCCCGGGAGTGAACACTGAAGCTTTCTTT.

This chain uses TRBV4-3 with TRBJ2-7; D is undetermined. Germline loops: CDR1 LGHNA, CDR2 YSLEER. The CDR3 sequence is 15 residues long. Trimming shortened V by 1 base and J by 3 bases, and 13 bases separated the two germline ends. In DNA form, the CDR3 reads TGCGCCAGCAGCCAAGCATGGCAGATAAACTACGAGCAGTACTTC. Its protein is CASSQAWQINYEQYF.

This clonotype appeared a few times. The chain joins TRBV23-1 to TRBJ2-1, with D unresolved. TRBV23-1 falls under the ORF class, with uncertain function. This CDR3 contains 14 residues. Trimming removed 1 base at V and 3 bases at J, with 7 bases between. CDR3: CASSQCQFYNEQFF. CDR3 nucleotide sequence: TGCGCCAGCAGTCAATGTCAGTTCTACAATGAGCAGTTCTTC.

The CDR3 loop reads CASRGGGNGYTF. In DNA form, the CDR3 reads TGCGCCAGCAGGGGGGGCGGAAATGGCTACACCTTC. The chain carries TRBV4-1 and TRBJ1-2; possible D gene TRBD1, 6 bases. In germline, CDR1 is MGHRA, CDR2 YSYEKL. The length of the CDR3 is 12 residues. Trimming pared 6 bases from V and 6 bases from J, leaving 11 bases between.

This clonotype was counted a few times. At one end the junction does not follow the germline gene, possibly because of a read error. The chain links TRBV5-4 to TRBJ1-1, with D maybe TRBD1 (5 bases). Germline V gene lookup returns CDR1 SGHNT and CDR2 YYREEE (reference sequence). The CDR3 contains 17 residues. CDR3 DNA sequence: TGTGCCAGCAGCTTGCGAGGGGTTTGGTGGGACGACACTGAATCTTTCTTT. Encoded protein: CASSLRGVWWDDTESFF.

CDR3 sequence reads: CASSTGKPEAFF. The CDR3 DNA reads as TGTGCCAGCAGCACAGGGAAACCTGAAGCTTTCTTT. The chain links TRBV7-9 to TRBJ1-1; a possible D gene is TRBD1 (6 bases). Per the germline V gene, CDR1 is SEHNR and CDR2 is FQNEAQ (reference sequence). There are 12 residues in the CDR3. Trimming pared 5 bases from V and 6 bases from J, leaving 10 bases between.

Only a few counts were recorded for this clonotype. The chain employs TRBV2 and TRBJ2-2; TRBD1 might be the D (6 bases). V lost 1 base to trimming and J lost 6 bases, with 12 bases between them. There are 15 residues in the CDR3. CDR1 and CDR2 (germline): SNHLY, FYNNEI. The CDR3 region has the DNA TGTGCCAGCAGTGAAGGCAGGGGCCGGCCCGGGGAGCTGTTTTTT. It translates to CASSEGRGRPGELFF. The full variable domain, completed using reference TRBV2 and TRBJ2-2, is EPEVTQTPSHQVTQMGQEVILRCVPISNHLYFYWYRQILGQKVEFLVSFYNNEISEKSEIFDDQFSVERPDGSNFTLKIRSTKLEDSAMYFCASSEGRGRPGELFFGEGSRLTVL.

Only a few counts were recorded for this clonotype. The CDR3 nucleotides read TGTGCCAGCTCACCGTTCAGGGACAGGACAAATCAGCCCCAGCATTTT. It encodes CASSPFRDRTNQPQHF. The chain uses TRBV18 and TRBJ1-5; 8 bases are a match to TRBD1. The CDR3 consists of 16 residues. Germline loops: CDR1 KGHSH, CDR2 LQKENI. With 3 bases clipped from V and 4 bases from J, the junction kept 8 bases outside the gene matches.